This T cell receptor (beta chain) stems from a study of blood T cell repertoires in COVID-19. Study in general: Samples came from the United States, Italy and Spain, spanning acute and convalescent COVID-19. T cells, B-cell-depleted T cells, or PBMCs supplied cDNA or gDNA.

Clones were read by immunoSEQ multiplex PCR, and TCRdb kept only the in-frame ones, dropping some. The table includes about 53,000 clones, 77% detected once. The CDR3 extends over 12 amino acids. Trimming shortened V by 3 bases and J by 5 bases, and 4 bases separated the two germline ends. Germline CDR1 KGHDR, CDR2 SFDVKD. This chain connects TRBV24-1 to TRBJ1-5; D not resolved. The sample consisted of peripheral blood. This receptor was identified in a man aged 65 to 85 with active or convalescent COVID-19. CDR3 amino acids: CATSDPDQPQHF. DNA for the CDR3: TGTGCCACCAGTGATCCGGATCAGCCCCAGCATTTT.